The 22 T cell receptor beta chains given below trace back to one sample, sequenced in a study of spatial heterogeneity in lung cancer. TCRdb analysed the 5' RACE reads with MiXCR anew, one entry per CDR3 protein. The table has over 7,000 distinct CDR3 sequences, approximately 9.8% seen once. Specified time point: sample taken at primary tumor resection. Sequenced here: normal lung tissue next to the tumor, sampled at surgery. All receptors derive from a male donor with early-stage non-small cell lung cancer.

This clonotype has at least ten counts. The V call is TRBV11-2, the J call TRBJ2-5; 8 bases map to TRBD2. After removal of 5 bases from V and 1 base from J, the junction contained 6 bases not matched to a gene. Germline CDR1 and CDR2: SGHAT and FQNNGV. There are 15 residues in the CDR3. CDR3 protein: CASSPGGASQETQYF. CDR3 DNA: TGTGCCAGCAGCCCGGGGGGGGCAAGCCAAGAGACCCAGTACTTC.

This clonotype was counted at least ten times. J is TRBJ2-2 and V is TRBV30, with 8 bases aligning to TRBD1. Germline V CDR1 and CDR2: GTSNPN, SVGIG (reference sequence). The CDR3 sequence is 16 residues long. The J segment lost 5 bases and the V segment lost 4 bases, leaving 12 bases of the junction unmatched. CDR3 sequence: CAWIPPGQVETGELFF. The CDR3 nucleotides are TGTGCCTGGATCCCACCGGGACAGGTAGAGACCGGGGAGCTGTTTTTT.

As concerns this clonotype: An end of the junction does not agree with germline; a read error may underlie this. The rearrangement joins TRBV5-1 to TRBJ1-6; D is ambiguous. Germline V gives CDR1 SGHRS, CDR2 YFSETQ. This CDR3 is built from 18 residues. CDR3: CASSLARGGSSYNSPLHF. CDR3 DNA: TGTGCCAGCAGCTTAGCCAGAGGAGGGAGCTCCTATAATTCACCCCTCCACTTT.

This clonotype was found many times. The J gene is TRBJ2-5, the V gene TRBV7-2; no clear D gene. The germline V gene encodes CDR1 SGHTA and CDR2 FQGNSA. Trimming stripped 2 bases from V and 4 bases from J, with 11 bases between. This CDR3 contains 14 residues. The CDR3 DNA is TGTGCCAGCAGCTTAAGATTGAGCCGAGAGACCCAGTACTTC. Protein product: CASSLRLSRETQYF.

This clonotype was counted ten times or more. V usage is TRBV25-1 and J usage is TRBJ2-6; D unclear. Germline lookup yields CDR1 MGHDK and CDR2 SYGVNS. This CDR3 has 16 residues. Deletions cut 2 bases from V and 1 base from J, with 9 bases between. The CDR3 bases are TGTGCCAGCAGTGAACACGGCAGTTCTGGGGCCAACGTCCTGACTTTC. This codes for CASSEHGSSGANVLTF. Full variable domain (remainder filled in from reference TRBV25-1 and TRBJ2-6): EADIYQTPRYLVIGTGKKITLECSQTMGHDKMYWYQQDPGMELHLIHYSYGVNSTEKGDLSSESTVSRIRTEHFPLTLESARPSHTSQYLCASSEHGSSGANVLTFGAGSRLTVL.

This clonotype was recorded at least ten times. The J gene is TRBJ2-3, the V gene TRBV4-2, with TRBD2 matching over 10 bases. Trimming removed 0 bases from V and 2 bases from J; junction bases left unmatched: 2. CDR3 length: 16 amino acids. The V gene's germline CDR1 is LGHNA and CDR2 YNFKEQ. The CDR3 nucleotides are TGTGCCAGCAGCCAAGATACTAGCGGGATCACAGATACGCAGTATTTT. Its protein product is CASSQDTSGITDTQYF.

Many counts were recorded for this clonotype. The chain links TRBV29-1 to TRBJ2-3; 8 bases fit TRBD2. Germline values: CDR1 SQVTM, CDR2 ANQGSEA. Germline trimming cut 3 bases from V and 3 bases from J; bases unmatched to any gene: 5. The CDR3 is 14 amino acids. The chain's CDR3 is CSVDLAGLTDTQYF. CDR3 bases: TGCAGCGTTGACTTAGCGGGGCTGACAGATACGCAGTATTTT.

This clonotype was detected many times. The chain joins TRBV7-2 to TRBJ1-5, with a tentative D call TRBD1 (6 bases). Trimming pared 1 base from V and 1 base from J, leaving 11 bases between. Germline V gene data show CDR1 as SGHTA and CDR2 as FQGNSA. This CDR3 contains 16 residues. CDR3 sequence (DNA): TGTGCCAGCAGCTTAGTTGGGGGGCCCAGCAATCAGCCCCAGCATTTT. Translation gives CASSLVGGPSNQPQHF.

This clonotype was observed many times. The chain couples TRBV6-1 to TRBJ2-6; tentatively, D is TRBD1 (5 bases). Trimming shortened V by 2 bases and J by 4 bases, and 15 bases separated the two germline ends. This CDR3 has 17 residues. Germline V lookup: CDR1 MNHNS, CDR2 SASEGT. CDR3 DNA sequence: TGTGCCAGCAGTGAATTTTACAGGCCGGGCGGGGCCAACGTCCTGACTTTC. It translates to CASSEFYRPGGANVLTF.

By sample share, this clonotype is medium-sized. The chain employs TRBV6-5 and TRBJ2-2; TRBD1 or TRBD2 may be the D gene (6 bases each). V gave up 0 bases and J gave up 0 bases, with 8 bases separating them. The CDR3 spans 16 residues. Germline CDR1 reads MNHEY; CDR2 reads SVGAGI. The DNA of the CDR3 is TGTGCCAGCAGTTACTCCGGGGGCCCGAACACCGGGGAGCTGTTTTTT. Translation: CASSYSGGPNTGELFF.

Ten or more counts support this clonotype. This CDR3 reads CASSWDRGQETQYF. For the CDR3, the DNA is TGTGCCAGCAGCTGGGACAGGGGGCAAGAGACCCAGTACTTC. The chain links TRBV5-4 to TRBJ2-5; 11 nucleotides agree with TRBD1. Trimming removed 3 bases from V and 2 bases from J; junction bases left unmatched: 0. The CDR3 is 14 amino acids. The germline V gene has CDR1 SGHNT and CDR2 YYREEE (reference sequence). Using reference TRBV5-4 and TRBJ2-5 for the parts outside the CDR3, the full variable domain is ETGVTQSPTHLIKTRGQQVTLRCSSQSGHNTVSWYQQALGQGPQFIFQYYREEENGRGNFPPRFSGLQFPNYSSELNVNALELDDSALYLCASSWDRGQETQYFGPGTRLLVL.

In this sample, this clonotype turned up many times. This rearrangement joins TRBV20-1 to TRBJ1-4, with 8 bases that match TRBD1. Germline CDR1 DFQATT, CDR2 SNEGSKA (reference sequence). V dropped 6 bases and J dropped 6; count of bases not matched to a gene: 9. CDR3 length: 14 amino acids. CDR3 residues: CSALRGTGHEKLFF. Here the CDR3 DNA reads TGCAGTGCCCTCCGCGGGACAGGCCATGAAAAACTGTTTTTT.

There are many counts of this clonotype. This chain links TRBV27 with TRBJ1-5; maybe TRBD1 (6 bases). The CDR3 is 15 amino acids. Trimming took 3 bases from V and 5 from J, leaving 14 bases between them. Germline CDR1 MNHEY, CDR2 SMNVEV (reference sequence). DNA of the CDR3: TGTGCCAGCAGTTTGTCTGGACAGCCCCATCAGCCCCAGCATTTT. It specifies CASSLSGQPHQPQHF.

This clonotype was found many times. The chain joins TRBV6-5 to TRBJ2-3; D perhaps matches TRBD1 (6 bases). CDR1 is MNHEY and CDR2 is SVGAGI in the germline V gene. Between the trimmed V and J ends, which lost 6 bases and 0 bases, there was a span of 13 bases. The CDR3 sequence is 15 residues long. CDR3 residues: CASRLGTPSTDTQYF. The CDR3 bases are TGTGCCAGCAGACTAGGGACACCAAGCACAGATACGCAGTATTTT.

This clonotype was seen many times. The V gene is TRBV7-9, the J gene TRBJ2-3; D is unclear. The V end was cut by 5 bases, the J end by 1 base, with 16 bases between. The V gene's germline CDR1 is SEHNR and CDR2 FQNEAQ (reference sequence). There are 16 residues in the CDR3. DNA for the CDR3: TGTGCCAGCAGCGCCCGTGTCCGGGTAGGCACAGATACGCAGTATTTT. It specifies CASSARVRVGTDTQYF.

This clonotype was detected ten times or more. V is TRBV15 and J is TRBJ2-1, with 11 bases that match TRBD2. This CDR3 has 18 residues. Germline V gene data show CDR1 as LNHNV and CDR2 as YYDKDF (reference sequence). Losses at the gene ends were 5 bases for V and 1 base for J; bases not matched to a gene: 10. The DNA for the CDR3 is TGTGCCACCAGCCAAGAGAGGGGACTAGCGGTTTCCTACAATGAGCAGTTCTTC. It translates to CATSQERGLAVSYNEQFF.

V gene TRBV4-3 combines with J gene TRBJ1-4; 7 bases agree with TRBD1. V trimming: 1 base; J trimming: 3 bases; junction bases outside the gene matches: 5. The CDR3 covers 16 residues. The V gene's germline CDR1 is LGHNA and CDR2 YSLEER. In nucleotides, the CDR3 is TGCGCCAGCAGCCAAGCCTGGGGGACAGCTAATGAAAAACTGTTTTTT. Translating gives CASSQAWGTANEKLFF.

The sample holds many counts of this clonotype. The J gene is TRBJ1-2, the V gene TRBV5-4; 7 bases are shared with TRBD1. J lost 6 bases, V lost 4 bases, and 9 bases had no gene match. CDR1 and CDR2 from the germline V gene are SGHNT and YYREEE (reference sequence). The CDR3 length is 14 residues. The CDR3 spells CASSGGQGEDGYTF. CDR3 DNA: TGTGCCAGCAGCGGTGGTCAGGGGGAGGATGGCTACACCTTC.

This clonotype has at least ten counts. V gene TRBV12-3 or TRBV12-4 combines with J gene TRBJ2-1; D not certain. Trimming left V 3 bases short and J 6 bases short, with 6 bases between. CDR3 length: 12 residues. The CDR3 is CASSFTPNEQFF. DNA of the CDR3: TGTGCCAGCAGTTTTACCCCCAATGAGCAGTTCTTC.

This clonotype was seen ten or more times. This chain uses TRBV30 with TRBJ2-5, with 12 bases that match TRBD2. V gave up 0 bases and J gave up 6 bases; unmatched junction bases: 2. CDR1 and CDR2 (germline): GTSNPN, SVGIG (reference sequence). CDR3 length: 14 amino acids. The CDR3 protein is CAWSVLAGGQTQYF. The CDR3 bases are TGTGCCTGGAGTGTACTAGCGGGAGGTCAGACCCAGTACTTC.

In its sample, this clonotype was seen many times. The germline gene is not matched at one end of the junction; a read error may be the cause. This chain links TRBV24-1 with TRBJ2-3; 11 bases fit TRBD2. Germline loops: CDR1 KGHDR, CDR2 SFDVKD. The CDR3 consists of 12 residues. The CDR3 coding sequence is TGTTCCACCAGTGACGGACTAGCGGGGCAGTATTTT. It codes for CSTSDGLAGQYF.

This clonotype was seen ten or more times. V is TRBV28 and J is TRBJ2-6; D may be TRBD1 (6 bases). Trimming left V 8 bases short and J 1 base short, with 15 bases between. The CDR3 loop spans 16 amino acids. Per the germline V gene, CDR1 is MDHEN and CDR2 is SYDVKM. The DNA for the CDR3 is TGTGCCAGCGTGCAGGGGAAAAGGTCTGGGGCCAACGTCCTGACTTTC. Protein product: CASVQGKRSGANVLTF.